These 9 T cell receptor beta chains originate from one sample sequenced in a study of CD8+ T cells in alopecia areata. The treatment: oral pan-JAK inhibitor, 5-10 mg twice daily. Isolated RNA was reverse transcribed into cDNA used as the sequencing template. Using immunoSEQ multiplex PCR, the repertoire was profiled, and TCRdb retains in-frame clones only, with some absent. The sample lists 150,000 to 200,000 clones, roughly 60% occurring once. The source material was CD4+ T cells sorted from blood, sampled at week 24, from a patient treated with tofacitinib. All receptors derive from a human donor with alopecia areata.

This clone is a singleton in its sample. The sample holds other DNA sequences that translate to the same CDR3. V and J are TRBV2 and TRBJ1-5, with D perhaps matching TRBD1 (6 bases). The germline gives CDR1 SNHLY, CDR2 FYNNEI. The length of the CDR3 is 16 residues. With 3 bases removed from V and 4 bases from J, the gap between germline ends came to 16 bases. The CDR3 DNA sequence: TGTGCCAGCAGTGAGGGGGGCAGGAGGGATAATCAGCCCCAGCATTTT. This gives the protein CASSEGGRRDNQPQHF.

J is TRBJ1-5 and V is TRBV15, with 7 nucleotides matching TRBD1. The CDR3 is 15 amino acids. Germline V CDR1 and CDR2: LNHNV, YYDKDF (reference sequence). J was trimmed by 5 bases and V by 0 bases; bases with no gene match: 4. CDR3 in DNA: TGTGCCACCAGCAGAGACGGACAGGTCCATCAGCCCCAGCATTTT. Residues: CATSRDGQVHQPQHF.

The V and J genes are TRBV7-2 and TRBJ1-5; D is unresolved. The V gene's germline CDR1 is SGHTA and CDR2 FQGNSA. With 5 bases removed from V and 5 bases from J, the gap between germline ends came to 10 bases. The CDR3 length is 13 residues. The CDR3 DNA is TGTGCCAGCAGCCCATTTGAGGATCAGCCCCAGCATTTT. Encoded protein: CASSPFEDQPQHF. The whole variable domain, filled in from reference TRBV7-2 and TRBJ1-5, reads GAGVSQSPSNKVTEKGKDVELRCDPISGHTALYWYRQSLGQGLEFLIYFQGNSAPDKSGLPSDRFSAERTGGSVSTLTIQRTQQEDSAVYLCASSPFEDQPQHFGDGTRLSIL.

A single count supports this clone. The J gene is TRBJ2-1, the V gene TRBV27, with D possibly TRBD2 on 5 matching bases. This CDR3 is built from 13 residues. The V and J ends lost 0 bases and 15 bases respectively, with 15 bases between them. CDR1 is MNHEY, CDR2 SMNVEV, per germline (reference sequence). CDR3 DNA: TGTGCCAGCAGTTTATCCTTAGACCGCGCGGGGTTCTTC. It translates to CASSLSLDRAGFF.

This CDR3 reads CAWSAHSGVADTQYF. In DNA, the CDR3 is TGTGCCTGGAGTGCCCATAGCGGAGTGGCAGATACGCAGTATTTT. The rearrangement links TRBV30 to TRBJ2-3; D perhaps matches TRBD2 (6 bases). V was trimmed by 1 base and J by 4 bases, leaving 15 bases between them. The CDR3 sequence is 15 residues long. The germline gives CDR1 GTSNPN, CDR2 SVGIG (reference sequence). The full variable domain, in which reference TRBV30 and TRBJ2-3 provide the parts outside the CDR3, is SQTIHQWPATLVQPVGSPLSLECTVEGTSNPNLYWYRQAAGRGLQLLFYSVGIGQISSEVPQNLSASRPQDRQFILSSKKLLLSDSGFYLCAWSAHSGVADTQYFGPGTRLTVL.

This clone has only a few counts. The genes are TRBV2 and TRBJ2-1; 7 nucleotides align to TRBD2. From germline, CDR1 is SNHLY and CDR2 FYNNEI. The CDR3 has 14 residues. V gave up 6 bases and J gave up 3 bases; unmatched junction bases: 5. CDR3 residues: CASSERGGYNEQFF. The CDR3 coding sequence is TGTGCCAGCAGCGAGCGGGGAGGCTACAATGAGCAGTTCTTC.

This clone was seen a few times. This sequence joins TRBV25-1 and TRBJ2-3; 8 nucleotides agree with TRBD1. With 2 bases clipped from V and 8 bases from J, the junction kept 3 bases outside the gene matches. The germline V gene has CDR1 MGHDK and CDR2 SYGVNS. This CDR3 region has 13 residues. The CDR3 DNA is TGTGCCAGCAGTGAACTGACAGGGGCTACGCAGTATTTT. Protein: CASSELTGATQYF.

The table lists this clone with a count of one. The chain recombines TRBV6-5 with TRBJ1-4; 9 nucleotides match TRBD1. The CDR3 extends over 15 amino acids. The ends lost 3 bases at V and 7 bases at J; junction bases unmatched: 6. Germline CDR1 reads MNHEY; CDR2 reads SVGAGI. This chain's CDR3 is CASSYGTGWGEKLFF. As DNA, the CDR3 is TGTGCCAGCAGTTATGGGACAGGGTGGGGTGAAAAACTGTTTTTT.

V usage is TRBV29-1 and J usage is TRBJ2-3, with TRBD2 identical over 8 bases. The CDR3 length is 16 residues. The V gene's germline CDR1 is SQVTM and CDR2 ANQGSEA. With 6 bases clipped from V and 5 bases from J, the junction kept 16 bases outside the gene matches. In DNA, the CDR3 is TGCAGCGTCCCGAAGGGCTCCGGGGGGGCGAAAGATACGCAGTATTTT. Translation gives CSVPKGSGGAKDTQYF.